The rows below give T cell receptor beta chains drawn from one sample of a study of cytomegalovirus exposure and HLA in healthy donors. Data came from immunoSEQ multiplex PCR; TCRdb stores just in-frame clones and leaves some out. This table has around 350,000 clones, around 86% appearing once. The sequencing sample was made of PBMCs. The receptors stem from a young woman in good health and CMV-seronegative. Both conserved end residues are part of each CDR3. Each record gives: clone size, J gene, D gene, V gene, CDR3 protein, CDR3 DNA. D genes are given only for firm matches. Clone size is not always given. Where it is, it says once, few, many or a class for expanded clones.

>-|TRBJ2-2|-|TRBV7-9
CASSDRQNTGELFF
TGTGCCAGCAGCGACCGACAGAACACCGGGGAGCTGTTTTTT
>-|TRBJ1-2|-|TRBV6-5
CASIGRDSNYGYTF
TGTGCCAGCATTGGGAGGGATTCTAACTATGGCTACACCTTC
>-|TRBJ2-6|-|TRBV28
CASIRGVISGANVLTF
TGTGCCAGCATACGAGGAGTGATCTCTGGGGCCAACGTCCTGACTTTC
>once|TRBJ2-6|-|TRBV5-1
CASSLDGRSSGANVLTF
TGCGCCAGCAGCTTGGATGGCAGAAGCTCTGGGGCCAACGTCCTGACTTTC
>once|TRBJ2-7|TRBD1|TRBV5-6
CASSLGTGLGREQYF
TGTGCCAGCAGCTTAGGGACAGGGTTGGGTCGCGAGCAGTACTTC
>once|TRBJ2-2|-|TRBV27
CASSTDSGLTGELFF
TGTGCCAGCAGTACGGACTCAGGCCTAACCGGGGAGCTGTTTTTT
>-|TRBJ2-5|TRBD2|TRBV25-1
CASSPGLARETQYF
TGTGCCAGCTCGCCGGGACTAGCGAGAGAGACCCAGTACTTC
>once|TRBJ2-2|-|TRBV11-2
CASIPRGSVGTGELFF
TGTGCCAGCATCCCCAGGGGTAGCGTGGGCACCGGGGAGCTGTTTTTT
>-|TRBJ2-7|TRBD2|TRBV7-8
CASSLEVASGPQYF
TGTGCCAGCAGCTTAGAGGTGGCTAGCGGTCCCCAGTACTTC
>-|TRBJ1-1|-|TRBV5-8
CASSLMFPGGSNTEAFF
TGTGCCAGCAGCTTGATGTTCCCGGGGGGAAGCAACACTGAAGCTTTCTTT
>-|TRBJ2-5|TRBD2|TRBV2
CASSEGGGETQYF
TGTGCCAGCAGTGAGGGGGGAGGGGAGACCCAGTACTTC
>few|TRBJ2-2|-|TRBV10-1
CASSGVLTKELFF
TGCGCCAGCAGTGGCGTCCTCACCAAGGAGCTGTTTTTT
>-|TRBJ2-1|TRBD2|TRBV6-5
CASSYGGLGTYNEQFF
TGTGCCAGCAGTTACGGGGGACTAGGGACCTACAATGAGCAGTTCTTC
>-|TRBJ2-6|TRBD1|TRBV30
CASTPGQGALGANVLTF
TGTGCCTCGACGCCGGGACAGGGGGCGCTTGGGGCCAACGTCCTGACTTTC
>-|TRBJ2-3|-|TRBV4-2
CASSRAGGRGRTDTQYF
TGTGCCAGCAGCCGGGCTGGGGGGAGAGGTCGCACAGATACGCAGTATTTT
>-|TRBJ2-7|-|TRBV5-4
CASSFKLGLPEQYF
TGTGCCAGCAGCTTTAAATTGGGACTCCCCGAGCAGTACTTC
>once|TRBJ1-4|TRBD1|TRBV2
CASTLQGAYEKLFF
TGTGCCAGCACCCTACAGGGGGCCTATGAAAAACTGTTTTTT
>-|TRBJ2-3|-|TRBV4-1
CASSQVITDTQYF
TGCGCCAGCAGCCAAGTAATTACAGATACGCAGTATTTT
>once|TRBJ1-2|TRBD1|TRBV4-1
CASSQEYDRARGGYTF
TGCGCCAGCAGCCAAGAATATGACAGGGCTCGTGGTGGCTACACCTTC
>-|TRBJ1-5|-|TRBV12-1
CASRSDRDQPQHF
TGTGCCAGCAGATCTGACAGGGATCAGCCCCAGCATTTT
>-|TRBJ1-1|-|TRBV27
CASRGPQNTEAFF
TGTGCCAGCAGGGGGCCCCAGAACACTGAAGCTTTCTTT
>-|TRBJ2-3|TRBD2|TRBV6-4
CASSGRGGTDTQYF
TGTGCCAGCAGTGGCCGCGGGGGGACAGATACGCAGTATTTT
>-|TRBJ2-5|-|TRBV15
CATSRDRGETQYF
TGTGCCACCAGCAGAGATAGGGGAGAGACCCAGTACTTC
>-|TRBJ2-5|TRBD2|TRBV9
CASSAGTSGRETQYF
TGTGCCAGCAGCGCCGGGACTAGCGGGAGGGAGACCCAGTACTTC
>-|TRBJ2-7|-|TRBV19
CASSTGKGAYEQYF
TGTGCCAGTAGTACCGGGAAGGGGGCCTACGAGCAGTACTTC
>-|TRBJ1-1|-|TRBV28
CASSWAEAPGRAFF
TGTGCCAGCAGTTGGGCGGAGGCTCCGGGTCGGGCTTTCTTT